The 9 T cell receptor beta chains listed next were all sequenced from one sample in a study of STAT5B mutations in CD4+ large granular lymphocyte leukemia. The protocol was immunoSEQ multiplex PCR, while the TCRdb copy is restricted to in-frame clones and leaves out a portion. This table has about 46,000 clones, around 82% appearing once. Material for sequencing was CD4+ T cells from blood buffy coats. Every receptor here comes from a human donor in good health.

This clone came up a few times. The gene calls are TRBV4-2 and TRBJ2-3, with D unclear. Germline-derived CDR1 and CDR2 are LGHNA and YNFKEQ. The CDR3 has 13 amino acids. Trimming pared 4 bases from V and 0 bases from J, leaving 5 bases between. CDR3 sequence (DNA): TGTGCCAGCAGCCCACTGAGCACAGATACGCAGTATTTT. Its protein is CASSPLSTDTQYF.

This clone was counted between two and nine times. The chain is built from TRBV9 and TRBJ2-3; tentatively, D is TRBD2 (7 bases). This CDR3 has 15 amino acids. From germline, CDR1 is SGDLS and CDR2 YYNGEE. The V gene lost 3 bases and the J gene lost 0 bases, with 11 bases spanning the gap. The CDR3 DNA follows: TGTGCCAGCAGCGACCGGGGGGCAAGCACAGATACGCAGTATTTT. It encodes CASSDRGASTDTQYF.

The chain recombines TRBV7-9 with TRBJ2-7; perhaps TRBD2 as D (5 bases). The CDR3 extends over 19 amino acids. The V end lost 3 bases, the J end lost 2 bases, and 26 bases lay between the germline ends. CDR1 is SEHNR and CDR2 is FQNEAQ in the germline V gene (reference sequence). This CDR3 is CASSFYVPWRQKKPYEQYF. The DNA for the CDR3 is TGTGCCAGCAGCTTCTACGTCCCTTGGAGGCAGAAGAAACCCTACGAGCAGTACTTC.

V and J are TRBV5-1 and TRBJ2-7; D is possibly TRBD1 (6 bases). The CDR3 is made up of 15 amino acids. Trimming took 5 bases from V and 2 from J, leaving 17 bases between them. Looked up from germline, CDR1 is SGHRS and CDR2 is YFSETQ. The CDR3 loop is CASRTDSLEAYEQYF. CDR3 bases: TGCGCCAGCAGAACGGACAGCTTAGAGGCCTACGAGCAGTACTTC. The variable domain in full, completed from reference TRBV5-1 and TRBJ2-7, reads KAGVTQTPRYLIKTRGQQVTLSCSPISGHRSVSWYQQTPGQGLQFLFEYFSETQRNKGNFPGRFSGRQFSNSRSEMNVSTLELGDSALYLCASRTDSLEAYEQYFGPGTRLTVT.

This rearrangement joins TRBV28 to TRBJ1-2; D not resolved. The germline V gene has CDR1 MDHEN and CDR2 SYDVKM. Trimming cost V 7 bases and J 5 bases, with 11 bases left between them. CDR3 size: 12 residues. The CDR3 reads CASIIPGYGYTF. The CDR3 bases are TGTGCCAGCATCATACCAGGATATGGCTACACCTTC.

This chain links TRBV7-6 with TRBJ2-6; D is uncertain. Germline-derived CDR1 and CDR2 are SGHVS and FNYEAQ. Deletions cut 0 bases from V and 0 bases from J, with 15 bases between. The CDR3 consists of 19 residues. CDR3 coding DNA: TGTGCCAGCAGCTTAGCTATAGGCCCCACCGGCTCTGGGGCCAACGTCCTGACTTTC. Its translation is CASSLAIGPTGSGANVLTF. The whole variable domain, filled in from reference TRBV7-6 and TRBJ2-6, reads GAGVSQSPRYKVTKRGQDVALRCDPISGHVSLYWYRQALGQGPEFLTYFNYEAQQDKSGLPNDRFSAERPEGSISTLTIQRTEQRDSAMYRCASSLAIGPTGSGANVLTFGAGSRLTVL.

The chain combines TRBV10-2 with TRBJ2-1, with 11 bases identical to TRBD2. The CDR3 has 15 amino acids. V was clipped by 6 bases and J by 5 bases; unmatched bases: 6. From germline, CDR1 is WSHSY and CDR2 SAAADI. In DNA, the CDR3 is TGCGCCAGCAGCGAAGGACTAGCGGGCAACAATGAGCAGTTCTTC. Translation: CASSEGLAGNNEQFF.

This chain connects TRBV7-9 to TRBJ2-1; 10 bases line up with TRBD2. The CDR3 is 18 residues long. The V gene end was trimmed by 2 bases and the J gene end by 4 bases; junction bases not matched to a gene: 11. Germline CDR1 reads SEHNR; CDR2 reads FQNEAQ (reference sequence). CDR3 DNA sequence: TGTGCCAGCAGCTTATTTTCGAGCGGGGGGGCCCGTTACAATGAGCAGTTCTTC. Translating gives CASSLFSSGGARYNEQFF.

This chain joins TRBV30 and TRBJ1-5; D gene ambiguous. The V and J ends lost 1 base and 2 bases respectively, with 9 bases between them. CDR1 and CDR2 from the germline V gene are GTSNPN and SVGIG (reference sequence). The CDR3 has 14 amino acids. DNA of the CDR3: TGTGCCTGGAGTGACCTCCAGGGCAATCAGCCCCAGCATTTT. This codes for CAWSDLQGNQPQHF.